This T cell receptor beta chain was captured in a study of T-cell reconstitution after alpha-beta-depleted transplantation in children. The V gene's germline CDR1 is GTSNPN and CDR2 SVGIG (reference sequence). The germline V and J ends were trimmed by 2 bases and 7 bases, with 17 bases remaining between them. The length of the CDR3 is 14 residues. It was with unique molecular identifiers that the TCRbeta library was prepared. MiXCR, applied by TCRdb to the PCR reads, yields one record per CDR3 protein. Among 200,000 to 250,000 distinct CDR3 sequences, about 12% were seen once, and the ten largest hold about 2.4%.

The chain uses TRBV30 and TRBJ1-2; maybe TRBD1 (6 bases). The receptor was derived from a human donor who donated a stem cell graft to a child with acute lymphoblastic leukemia. The material was PBMCs from the stem cell graft donor, obtained from the stem cell graft. CDR3 sequence (DNA): TGTGCCTGGAGTACTCCTCAGCACAGGGCTGGCTACACCTTC. Encoded protein: CAWSTPQHRAGYTF.